This is a list of T cell receptor beta chains from one sample in a study of blood T cell repertoires in COVID-19. Produced via immunoSEQ multiplex PCR; TCRdb's table is partial and in-frame only. The sample lists about 56,000 clones; 80% to 85% were seen once. Material for sequencing was peripheral blood. Every receptor here comes from a man in his sixties with COVID-19, enrolled during active disease. Both conserved end residues are part of each CDR3. Each record gives: clone size, V gene, D gene, CDR3 length, J gene, CDR3 protein, CDR3 DNA. D genes are given only for firm matches. A clone size is listed for some rows: how often the clone was seen (once, few, many), or a class if it is expanded.

>NA|TRBV6-2/TRBV6-3|NA|16|TRBJ2-3
CASSFPNRGGVATQYF
TGTGCCAGCAGTTTCCCCAACAGGGGAGGAGTGGCTACGCAGTATTTT
>NA|TRBV2|NA|14|TRBJ2-7
CASTREGAGNEQYF
TGTGCCAGCACCCGTGAGGGGGCGGGGAACGAGCAGTACTTC
>NA|TRBV29-1|TRBD2|15|TRBJ2-7
CSVEPLAGKIYEQYF
TGCAGCGTTGAACCCCTAGCGGGCAAGATCTACGAGCAGTACTTC
>NA|TRBV5-5|NA|15|TRBJ2-3
CALPACWQGGDTQYF
TGTGCCTTACCCGCGTGTTGGCAGGGAGGAGATACGCAGTATTTT
>NA|TRBV3-1/TRBV3-2|TRBD1|15|TRBJ1-6
CASSQAPGQGSPLHF
TGTGCCAGCAGCCAAGCCCCAGGACAGGGTTCACCCCTCCACTTT
>NA|TRBV4-1|NA|15|TRBJ1-3
CASSQENGSGNTIYF
TGCGCCAGCAGCCAAGAAAACGGCTCTGGAAACACCATATATTTT
>once|TRBV10-2|TRBD2|15|TRBJ2-5
CASSHPGLAEETQYF
TGCGCCAGCAGTCACCCGGGACTAGCGGAAGAGACCCAGTACTTC
>NA|TRBV6-5|NA|15|TRBJ2-7
CASSRTNIGTYEQYF
TGTGCCAGCAGTCGGACCAATATCGGGACCTACGAGCAGTACTTC
>NA|TRBV3-1/TRBV3-2|NA|14|TRBJ1-2
CASSHRVSSHGYIF
TGTGCCAGCAGCCACAGGGTCTCCTCACATGGCTACATCTTC
>NA|TRBV5-1|NA|15|TRBJ1-1
CASRSGEKSATEAFF
TGCGCCAGCAGATCGGGGGAAAAGTCAGCAACTGAAGCTTTCTTT
>NA|TRBV21-1|NA|22|TRBJ2-2
CASSKTTTSGRAYSYLAGELFF
TGTGCCAGCAGCAAAACGACGACTAGCGGGAGGGCCTACTCCTACTTGGCCGGGGAGCTGTTTTTT
>NA|TRBV2|TRBD2|15|TRBJ2-1
CASSDGGRAIDEQFF
TGTGCCAGCAGTGATGGCGGGAGGGCTATAGATGAGCAGTTCTTC
>few|TRBV2|TRBD2|15|TRBJ2-2
CASTIAGGSTGELFF
TGTGCCAGTACGATAGCGGGAGGCAGCACCGGGGAGCTGTTTTTT
>NA|TRBV3-1/TRBV3-2|NA|16|TRBJ2-5
CASSPTSWGYLETQYF
TGTGCCAGCAGCCCAACCTCTTGGGGCTACCTGGAGACCCAGTACTTC
>NA|TRBV30|NA|13|TRBJ1-5
CACGGQGGQPQHF
TGTGCCTGCGGGGGCCAGGGAGGGCAGCCCCAGCATTTT
>NA|TRBV21-1|NA|15|TRBJ2-7
CAENKGGRSSYEQYF
TGTGCCGAAAACAAAGGAGGGAGGAGCTCCTACGAGCAGTACTTC
>NA|TRBV6-6|TRBD1|15|TRBJ1-2
CASSYSGQARGGYTF
TGTGCCAGCAGTTACTCGGGACAGGCCCGGGGGGGCTACACCTTC
>NA|TRBV11-3|NA|13|TRBJ2-2
CASSLLATGELFF
TGTGCCAGCAGCTTATTGGCCACCGGGGAGCTGTTTTTT
>few|TRBV11-2|NA|12|TRBJ2-7
CASSFQTGKQYF
TGTGCCAGCAGCTTCCAAACAGGGAAGCAGTACTTC
>NA|TRBV19|TRBD1|19|TRBJ2-3
CAASRAWDRGPVSTDTQYF
TGTGCCGCCAGTAGAGCCTGGGACAGGGGACCAGTTAGCACAGATACGCAGTATTTT
>NA|TRBV5-4|NA|14|TRBJ2-2
CASSKPGEGGELFF
TGTGCCAGCAGCAAACCAGGGGAGGGCGGGGAGCTGTTTTTT
>NA|TRBV3-1/TRBV3-2|NA|16|TRBJ2-7
CASSQDMTGPSYEQYF
TGTGCCAGCAGCCAAGATATGACAGGACCCTCCTACGAGCAGTACTTC
>NA|TRBV6-5|TRBD1|14|TRBJ1-5
CASRETGYNQPQHF
TGTGCCAGCAGGGAGACAGGGTACAATCAGCCCCAGCATTTT
>NA|TRBV5-4|TRBD2|16|TRBJ2-7
CASSPAGGAAIYEQYF
TGTGCCAGCAGCCCTGCCGGGGGGGCGGCAATCTACGAGCAGTACTTC